What follows are 10 T cell receptor beta chains derived from one specimen sequenced in a study of shared clonotypes between healthy human individuals. TCRdb's table, derived via immunoSEQ multiplex PCR, lists solely in-frame clones and lacks some. The sample has approximately 1.9 million clones; 93% are singletons. Cells designated naive CD8 were CD45RO-negative and were positively selected for CCR7, with terminally differentiated effector memory CD45RA+ cells excluded. Sequencing was carried out using naive CD8+ T cells from PBMCs. Receptors were obtained from a man between 18 and 35 years old in good health. Some clones in this sample may be carry-over from other donors' samples.

The CDR3 sequence: CASSFGPKNQPQHF. In DNA, the CDR3 is TGTGCCAGCAGCTTCGGGCCAAAGAATCAGCCCCAGCATTTT. The chain couples TRBV5-8 to TRBJ1-5; the D is unclear. The V gene lost 2 bases and the J gene lost 4 bases, with 10 bases spanning the gap. Looked up from germline, CDR1 is SGHTS and CDR2 is YDEGEE. The CDR3 consists of 14 residues.

The rearrangement links TRBV27 to TRBJ1-1; D remains unclear. Germline loops: CDR1 MNHEY, CDR2 SMNVEV (reference sequence). The CDR3 loop spans 15 amino acids. The ends were cut back, 6 bases at V and 5 bases at J, with 19 bases in the middle. The DNA for the CDR3 is TGTGCCAGCAGACTCTCGATGGGAGGGAGTACTGAAGCTTTCTTT. Protein sequence: CASRLSMGGSTEAFF.

The chain recombines TRBV28 with TRBJ2-7; 10 nucleotides line up with TRBD2. Trimming cost V 6 bases and J 5 bases; bases outside gene matches: 7. There are 14 residues in the CDR3. Germline V gene data show CDR1 as MDHEN and CDR2 as SYDVKM. CDR3: CASSPLAGVDEQYF. CDR3 nucleotides: TGTGCCAGCAGCCCGCTAGCGGGAGTAGACGAGCAGTACTTC.

Comment on this clone: Other DNA sequences in the sample encode the same CDR3. The chain employs TRBV7-9 and TRBJ2-7; 11 nucleotides line up with TRBD2. From germline, CDR1 is SEHNR and CDR2 FQNEAQ (reference sequence). CDR3 length: 15 amino acids. V gave up 5 bases and J gave up 3 bases; unmatched junction bases: 6. CDR3 bases: TGTGCCAGCAGCCCCCCCGGGACTAGCGGCTACGAGCAGTACTTC. Translation gives CASSPPGTSGYEQYF.

The chain employs TRBV14 and TRBJ2-7, with D perhaps given as TRBD1 or TRBD2 (7 bases each). The CDR3 runs 16 residues. Germline lookup yields CDR1 SGHDN and CDR2 FVKESK. Trimming cost V 1 base and J 1 base, with 14 bases left between them. The CDR3 nucleotides read TGTGCCAGCAGCCAAGTCGCAGGGGGGGTATCCTACGAGCAGTACTTC. Protein product: CASSQVAGGVSYEQYF.

This clone was observed a single time. The V call is TRBV11-2, the J call TRBJ2-1; 7 nucleotides align to TRBD2. This CDR3 region has 16 residues. CDR1 is SGHAT and CDR2 is FQNNGV in the germline V gene. Trimming removed 7 bases from V and 1 base from J; junction bases left unmatched: 10. The CDR3 is CASTPPAAGSYNEQFF. For the CDR3, the DNA is TGTGCCAGCACCCCTCCCGCAGCGGGATCCTACAATGAGCAGTTCTTC.

The chain links TRBV5-4 to TRBJ2-7; TRBD2 agrees at 9 bases. Germline V gene data show CDR1 as SGHNT and CDR2 as YYREEE (reference sequence). V lost 1 base, J lost 6 bases, and 5 bases stayed unmatched. The CDR3 is 14 amino acids. DNA of the CDR3: TGTGCCAGCAGCTTGTGGCGGGAGGGGGCCGAGCAGTACTTC. It encodes CASSLWREGAEQYF.

V and J are TRBV6-5 and TRBJ2-7, with D perhaps TRBD2 (6 bases). Germline CDR1 MNHEY, CDR2 SVGAGI. Trimming took off 4 bases at V and 3 bases at J, with 13 bases between the two ends. This CDR3 region has 14 residues. The CDR3, as DNA: TGTGCCAGCAGTTTGAGGGCCGGGAGCTACGAGCAGTACTTC. Translating gives CASSLRAGSYEQYF.

The V call is TRBV7-9, the J call TRBJ2-5, with 9 bases aligning to TRBD1. The V gene end was trimmed by 1 base and the J gene end by 5 bases; junction bases not matched to a gene: 8. Germline-derived CDR1 and CDR2 are SEHNR and FQNEAQ (reference sequence). This CDR3 has 16 amino acids. CDR3 nucleotides: TGTGCCAGCAGCTTAGTGAGGACAGGGGTTTTGGAGACCCAGTACTTC. This codes for CASSLVRTGVLETQYF.

This clone was detected once. J is TRBJ2-7 and V is TRBV10-3, with 14 bases fitting TRBD2. V shed 6 bases and J 6 bases; nucleotides not matched to a gene: 22. Germline assignment: CDR1 ENHRY and CDR2 SYGVKD. The CDR3 runs 20 residues. This CDR3 is CAISNRGGTSGSLTIGEQYF. The CDR3 bases are TGTGCCATCAGCAACCGAGGCGGGACTAGCGGGAGTTTGACTATCGGCGAGCAGTACTTC.